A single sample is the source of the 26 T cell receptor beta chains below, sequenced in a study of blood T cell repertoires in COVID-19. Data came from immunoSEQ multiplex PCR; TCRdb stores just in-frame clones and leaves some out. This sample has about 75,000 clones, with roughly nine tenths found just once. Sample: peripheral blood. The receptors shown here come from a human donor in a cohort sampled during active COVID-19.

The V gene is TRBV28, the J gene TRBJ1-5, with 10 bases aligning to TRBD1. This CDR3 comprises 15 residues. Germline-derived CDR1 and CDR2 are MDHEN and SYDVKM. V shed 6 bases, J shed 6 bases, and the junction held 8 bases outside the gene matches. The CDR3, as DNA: TGTGCCAGCAGAACCCGGGACAGGGGCGGTCAGCCCCAGCATTTT. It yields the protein CASRTRDRGGQPQHF.

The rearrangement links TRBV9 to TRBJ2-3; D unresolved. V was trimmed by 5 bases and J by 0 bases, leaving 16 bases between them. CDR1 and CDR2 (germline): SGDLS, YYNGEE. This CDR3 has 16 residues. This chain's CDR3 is CASSLAGKVSTDTQYF. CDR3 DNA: TGTGCCAGCAGTTTAGCCGGTAAGGTGAGCACAGATACGCAGTATTTT.

The DNA of the CDR3 is TGTGCCAGCAGCGAAAGACAGAGGACTAATGAAAAACTGTTTTTT. Translated, it gives CASSERQRTNEKLFF. The chain couples TRBV7-9 to TRBJ1-4; a possible D gene is TRBD1 (5 bases). CDR1 is SEHNR and CDR2 is FQNEAQ in the germline V gene (reference sequence). Trimming removed 5 bases from V and 2 bases from J, with 12 bases in between. CDR3 size: 15 residues.

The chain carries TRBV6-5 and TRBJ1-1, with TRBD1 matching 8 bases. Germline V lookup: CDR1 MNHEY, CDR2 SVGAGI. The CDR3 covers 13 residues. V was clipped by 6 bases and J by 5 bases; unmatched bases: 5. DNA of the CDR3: TGTGCCAGCAGCGATACAGGGGGGACTGAAGCTTTCTTT. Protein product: CASSDTGGTEAFF.

CDR3 sequence reads: CASSQDGRTDTQYF. CDR3 DNA sequence: TGCGCCAGCAGCCAAGATGGCAGAACAGATACGCAGTATTTT. The rearrangement uses TRBV4-3 and TRBJ2-3; the D is unclear. Looked up from germline, CDR1 is LGHNA and CDR2 is YSLEER. The CDR3 has 14 amino acids. V was pared by 0 bases and J by 3 bases, with 7 bases between.

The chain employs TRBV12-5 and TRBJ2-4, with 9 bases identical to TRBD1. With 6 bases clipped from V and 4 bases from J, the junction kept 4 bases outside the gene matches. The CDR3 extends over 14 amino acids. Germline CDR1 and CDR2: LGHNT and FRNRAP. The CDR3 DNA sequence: TGTGCTAGTGGGGATGGGACAGGGAAAAACATTCAGTACTTC. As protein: CASGDGTGKNIQYF.

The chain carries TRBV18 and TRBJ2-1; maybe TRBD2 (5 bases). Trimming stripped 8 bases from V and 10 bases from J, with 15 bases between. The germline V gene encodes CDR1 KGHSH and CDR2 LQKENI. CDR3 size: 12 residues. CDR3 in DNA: TGTGCCAGCGCAGACTGGCCGGGGGAGCAGTTCTTC. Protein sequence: CASADWPGEQFF. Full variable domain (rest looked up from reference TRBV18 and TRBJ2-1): NAGVMQNPRHLVRRRGQEARLRCSPMKGHSHVYWYRQLPEEGLKFMVYLQKENIIDESGMPKERFSAEFPKEGPSILRIQQVVRGDSAAYFCASADWPGEQFFGPGTRLTVL.

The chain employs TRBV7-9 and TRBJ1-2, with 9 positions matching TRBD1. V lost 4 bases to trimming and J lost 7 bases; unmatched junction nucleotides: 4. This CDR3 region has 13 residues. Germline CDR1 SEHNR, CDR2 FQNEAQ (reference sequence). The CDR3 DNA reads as TGTGCCAGCAGCTGGGGACAGGGCGGTGGCTACACCTTC. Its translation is CASSWGQGGGYTF.

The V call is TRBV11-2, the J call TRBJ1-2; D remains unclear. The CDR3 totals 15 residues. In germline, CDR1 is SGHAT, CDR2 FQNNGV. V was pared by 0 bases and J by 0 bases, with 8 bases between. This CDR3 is CASSLEFGANYGYTF. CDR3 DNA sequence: TGTGCCAGCAGCTTAGAATTTGGAGCTAACTATGGCTACACCTTC.

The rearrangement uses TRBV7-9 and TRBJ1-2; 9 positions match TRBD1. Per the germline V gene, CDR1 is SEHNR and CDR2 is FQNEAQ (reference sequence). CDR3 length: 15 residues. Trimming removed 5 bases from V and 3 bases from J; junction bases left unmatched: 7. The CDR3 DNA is TGTGCCAGCAGCCGGGGGGACAGGGTCTACTATGGCTACACCTTC. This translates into CASSRGDRVYYGYTF.

The CDR3: CASQKVAEGYEQYF. CDR3 nucleotides: TGTGCCAGCCAAAAAGTAGCGGAGGGCTACGAGCAGTACTTC. The rearrangement joins TRBV27 to TRBJ2-7, with D possibly TRBD2 on 6 matching bases. CDR1 and CDR2 from the germline V gene are MNHEY and SMNVEV (reference sequence). CDR3 size: 14 residues. V was trimmed by 8 bases and J by 3 bases, leaving 17 bases between them.

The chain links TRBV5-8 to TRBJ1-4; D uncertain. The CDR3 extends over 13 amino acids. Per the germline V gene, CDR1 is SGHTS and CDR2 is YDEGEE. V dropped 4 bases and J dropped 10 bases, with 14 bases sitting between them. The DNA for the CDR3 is TGTGCCAGCAGCCAACATCGGGAGGGAAAACTGTTTTTT. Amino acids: CASSQHREGKLFF.

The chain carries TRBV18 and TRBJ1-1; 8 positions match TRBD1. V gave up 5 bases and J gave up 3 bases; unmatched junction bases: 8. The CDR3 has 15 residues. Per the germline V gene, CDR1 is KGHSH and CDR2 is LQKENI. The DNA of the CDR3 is TGTGCCAGCTCAGGTCAGGCAGGGGGCCACACTGAAGCTTTCTTT. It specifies CASSGQAGGHTEAFF.

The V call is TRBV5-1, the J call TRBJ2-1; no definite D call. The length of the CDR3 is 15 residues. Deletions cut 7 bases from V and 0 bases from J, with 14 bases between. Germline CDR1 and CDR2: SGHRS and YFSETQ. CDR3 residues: CASSAVSDSYNEQFF. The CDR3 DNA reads TGCGCCAGCTCGGCGGTGAGCGACTCCTACAATGAGCAGTTCTTC.

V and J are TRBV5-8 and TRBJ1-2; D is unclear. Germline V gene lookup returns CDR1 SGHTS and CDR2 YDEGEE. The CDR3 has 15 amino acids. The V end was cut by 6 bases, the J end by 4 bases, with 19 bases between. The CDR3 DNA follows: TGTGCCAGCATCCACTCCCAGGCAGCCCTCTATGGCTACACCTTC. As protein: CASIHSQAALYGYTF.

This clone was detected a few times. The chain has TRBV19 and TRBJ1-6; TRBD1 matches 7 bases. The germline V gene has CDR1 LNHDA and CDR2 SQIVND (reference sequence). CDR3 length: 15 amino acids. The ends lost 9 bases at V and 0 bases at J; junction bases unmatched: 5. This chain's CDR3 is CASKTGSSYNSPLHF. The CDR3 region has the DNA TGTGCCAGCAAGACAGGGAGCTCCTATAATTCACCCCTCCACTTT.

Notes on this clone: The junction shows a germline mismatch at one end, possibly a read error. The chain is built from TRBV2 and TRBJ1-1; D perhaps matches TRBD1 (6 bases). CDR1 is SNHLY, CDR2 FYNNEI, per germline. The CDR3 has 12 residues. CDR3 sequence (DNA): TGTGCCAGCAGTGAATCCGGGGGGGCGGGCTCTTTT. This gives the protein CASSESGGAGSF.

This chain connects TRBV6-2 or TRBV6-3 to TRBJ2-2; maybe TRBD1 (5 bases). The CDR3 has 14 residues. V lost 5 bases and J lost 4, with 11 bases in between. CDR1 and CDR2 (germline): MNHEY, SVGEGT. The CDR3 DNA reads TGTGCCAGCAGTAGAAGCAGGGTCACCGGGGAGCTGTTTTTT. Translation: CASSRSRVTGELFF.

CDR3 amino acids: CASSWGLAGYRHTQYF. For the CDR3, the DNA is TGTGCCAGCAGTTGGGGACTGGCAGGATATAGACATACGCAGTATTTT. The J gene is TRBJ2-3, the V gene TRBV28; D perhaps matches TRBD2 (6 bases). The length of the CDR3 is 16 residues. Germline V gene sequence: CDR1 MDHEN, CDR2 SYDVKM. Trimming removed 4 bases from V and 7 bases from J, with 21 bases in between.

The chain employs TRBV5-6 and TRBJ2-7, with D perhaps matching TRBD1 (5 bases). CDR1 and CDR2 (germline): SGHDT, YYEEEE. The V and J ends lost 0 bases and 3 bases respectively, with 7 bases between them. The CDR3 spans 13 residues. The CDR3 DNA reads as TGTGCCAGCAGCTTGGCAGGGATCTACGAGCAGTACTTC. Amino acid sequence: CASSLAGIYEQYF.

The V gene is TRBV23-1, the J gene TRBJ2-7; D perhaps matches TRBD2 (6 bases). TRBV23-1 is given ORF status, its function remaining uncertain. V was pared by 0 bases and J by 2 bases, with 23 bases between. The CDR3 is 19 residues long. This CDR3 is CASSQSRDCLGGMTYEQYF. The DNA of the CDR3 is TGCGCCAGCAGTCAATCGAGGGATTGCTTAGGAGGGATGACCTACGAGCAGTACTTC.

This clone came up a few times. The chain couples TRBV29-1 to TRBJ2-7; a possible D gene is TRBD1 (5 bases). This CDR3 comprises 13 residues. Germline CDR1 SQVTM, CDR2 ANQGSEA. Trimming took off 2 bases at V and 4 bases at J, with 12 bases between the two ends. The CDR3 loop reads CSVESRGEYEQYF. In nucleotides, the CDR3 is TGCAGCGTTGAATCAAGGGGCGAGTACGAGCAGTACTTC.

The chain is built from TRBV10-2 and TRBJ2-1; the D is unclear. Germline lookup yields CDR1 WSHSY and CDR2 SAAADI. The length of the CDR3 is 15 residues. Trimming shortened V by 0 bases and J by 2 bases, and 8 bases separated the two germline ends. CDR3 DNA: TGCGCCAGCAGTGAGTCGTTACTACCCTACAATGAGCAGTTCTTC. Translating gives CASSESLLPYNEQFF.

This CDR3 is CASSEWQNLGTDTQYF. CDR3 DNA: TGTGCCAGCAGTGAGTGGCAGAACCTAGGCACAGATACGCAGTATTTT. J is TRBJ2-3 and V is TRBV25-1; unclear D gene. Per germline, CDR1 MGHDK and CDR2 SYGVNS. V dropped 3 bases and J dropped 1 base, with 14 bases sitting between them. This CDR3 is 16 amino acids long.

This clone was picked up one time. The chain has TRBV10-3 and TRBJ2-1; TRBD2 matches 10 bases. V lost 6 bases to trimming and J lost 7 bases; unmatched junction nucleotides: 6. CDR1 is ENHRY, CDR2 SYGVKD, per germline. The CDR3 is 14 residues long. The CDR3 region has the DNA TGTGCCATCAGCCAGCGGGGGGGCAGGAATGAGCAGTTCTTC. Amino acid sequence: CAISQRGGRNEQFF.

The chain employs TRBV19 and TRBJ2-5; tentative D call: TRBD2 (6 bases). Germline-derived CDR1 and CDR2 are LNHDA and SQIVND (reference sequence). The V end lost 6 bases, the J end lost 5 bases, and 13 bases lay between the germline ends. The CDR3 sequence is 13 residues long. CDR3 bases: TGTGCCAGTAGGAATGGAGGGTCCGAGACCCAGTACTTC. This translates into CASRNGGSETQYF.